This T cell receptor beta chain was observed in a study of T cells in Graves' hyperthyroidism and ophthalmopathy. CDR3 length: 10 amino acids. Germline V CDR1 and CDR2: DFQATT, SNEGSKA (reference sequence). Trimming took off 2 bases at V and 6 bases at J, with 2 bases between the two ends. For ophthalmopathy patients, the Clinical Activity Score was at least 3 and the NOSPECS grade at least 4; duration was under 3 months. This clonotype was seen repeatedly, ten times or more. Regions amplified from RNA transcripts were the TCR beta CDR3 regions. With the HTBI primer set, the TCR CDR3 went through a first round of RT-PCR. MiXCR, applied by TCRdb to the multiplex PCR reads, yields one record per CDR3 protein. The repertoire holds 490,000 or so distinct CDR3 sequences, roughly 21% seen once, with about 45% in the top ten.

The chain uses TRBV20-1 and TRBJ2-1; no firm D call. This TCR derives from a man aged 40-49 years with Graves' ophthalmopathy. The specimen sequenced was blood. The CDR3 loop is CSARSNEQFF. CDR3 coding DNA: TGCAGTGCTAGATCCAATGAGCAGTTCTTC.